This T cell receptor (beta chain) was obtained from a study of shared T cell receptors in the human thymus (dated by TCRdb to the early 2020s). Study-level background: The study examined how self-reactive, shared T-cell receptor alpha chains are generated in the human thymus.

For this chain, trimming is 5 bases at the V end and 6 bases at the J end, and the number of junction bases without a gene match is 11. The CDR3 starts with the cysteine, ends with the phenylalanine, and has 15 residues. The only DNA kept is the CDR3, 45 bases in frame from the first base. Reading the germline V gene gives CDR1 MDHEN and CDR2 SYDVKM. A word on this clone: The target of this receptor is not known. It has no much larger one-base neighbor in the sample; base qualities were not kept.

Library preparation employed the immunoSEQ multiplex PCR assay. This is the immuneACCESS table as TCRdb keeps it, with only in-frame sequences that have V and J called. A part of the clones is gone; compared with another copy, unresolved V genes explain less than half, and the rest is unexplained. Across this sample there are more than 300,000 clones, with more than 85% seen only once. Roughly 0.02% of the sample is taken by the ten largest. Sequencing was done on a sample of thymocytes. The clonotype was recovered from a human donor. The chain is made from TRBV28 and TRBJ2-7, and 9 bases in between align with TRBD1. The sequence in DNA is TGTGCCAGCAGTCCCTTCGGACAGGGGTTGGTCGAGCAGTACTTC. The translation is CASSPFGQGLVEQYF.